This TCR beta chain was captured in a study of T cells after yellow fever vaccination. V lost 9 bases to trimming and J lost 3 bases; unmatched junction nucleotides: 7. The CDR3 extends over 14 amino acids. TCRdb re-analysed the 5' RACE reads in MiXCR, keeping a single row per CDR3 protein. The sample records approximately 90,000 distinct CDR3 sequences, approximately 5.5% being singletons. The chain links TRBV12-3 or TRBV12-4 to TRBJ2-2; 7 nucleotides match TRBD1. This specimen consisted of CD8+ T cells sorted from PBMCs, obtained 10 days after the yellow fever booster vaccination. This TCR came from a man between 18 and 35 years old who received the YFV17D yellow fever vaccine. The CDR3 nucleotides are TGTGCCAGTAGGGGCAGGGGGTACACCGGGGAGCTGTTTTTT. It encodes CASRGRGYTGELFF.